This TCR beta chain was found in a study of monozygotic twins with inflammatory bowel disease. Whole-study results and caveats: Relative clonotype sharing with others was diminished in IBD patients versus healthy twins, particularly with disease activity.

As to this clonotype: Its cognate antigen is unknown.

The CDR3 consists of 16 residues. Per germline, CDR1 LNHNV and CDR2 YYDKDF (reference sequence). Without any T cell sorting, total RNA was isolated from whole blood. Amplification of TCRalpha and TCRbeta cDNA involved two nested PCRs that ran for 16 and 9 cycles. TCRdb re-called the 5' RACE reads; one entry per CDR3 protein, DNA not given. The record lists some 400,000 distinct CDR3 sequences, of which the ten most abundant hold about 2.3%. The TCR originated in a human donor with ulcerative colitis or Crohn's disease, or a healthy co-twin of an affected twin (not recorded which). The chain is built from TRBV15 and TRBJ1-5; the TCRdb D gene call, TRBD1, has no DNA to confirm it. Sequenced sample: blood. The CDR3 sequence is CATSRDQGAGNQPQHF.